This T cell receptor (beta chain) is drawn from a study of cytomegalovirus exposure and HLA in healthy donors. Sampled while nominally healthy, donors likely had unrecorded immune exposures. Details on this clone: Its specificity is not known.

General study findings and limits: When analyzed later, a missense DCLRE1C variant was found to be linked to TCR beta V- and J-gene trimming.

Primers: 60 Vbeta forward and 13 Jbeta reverse. Under the authors' procedure: Per a later analysis, the number of unique TCR beta chains was some 80 million, of which 9 million to 14 million were shared. Produced via immunoSEQ multiplex PCR; TCRdb's table is partial and in-frame only. That table furnishes V, J and clone size, whereas the DNA furnished D and trimming. The sample lists about 130,000 clones, around 68% occurring once. The receptor's source is a man between 40 and 49 years old in good health and CMV-seropositive. Material: PBMCs.

The CDR3 is CASERGQNTEAFF. In DNA, the CDR3 is TGTGCCAGTGAAAGGGGGCAGAACACTGAAGCTTTCTTT. The gene calls are TRBV18 and TRBJ1-1; 7 bases line up with TRBD1. The trim removed 9 bases at V and 1 base at J, leaving 5 bases unmatched. The CDR3 sequence is 13 residues long. The germline CDR1 and CDR2 sequences are KGHSH and LQKENI.